The entry below describes one T cell receptor beta chain. As yet, its antigen is unknown. The data were obtained in a study of post-analysis software for immune sequencing data. About the study: The disease courses covered relapsing-remitting, secondary progressive and progressive-relapsing multiple sclerosis.

The ends lost 0 bases at V and 5 bases at J; junction bases unmatched: 7. This CDR3 is 15 amino acids long. Germline lookup yields CDR1 DFQATT and CDR2 SNEGSKA (reference sequence). The authors incorporated unique molecular identifiers into the TCR beta cDNA libraries. TCRdb independently ran MiXCR on the PCR reads; one entry per CDR3 protein. Here the sample spans about 810,000 distinct CDR3 sequences, approximately 57% being singletons. Study conclusions and caveats: Controls showed lower frequencies than patients for roughly five TRBV segments, and TRBV5-6, TRBV5-1 and TRBV20-1 were among these.

Sequencing was done on a sample of blood. The clonotype comes from a girl between 10 and 17 years old with multiple sclerosis. This chain uses TRBV20-1 with TRBJ2-5; 9 bases are shared with TRBD2. The CDR3 reads CSARDSGRGRETQYF. In DNA, the CDR3 is TGCAGTGCTAGAGATAGCGGGAGAGGGAGGGAGACCCAGTACTTC.